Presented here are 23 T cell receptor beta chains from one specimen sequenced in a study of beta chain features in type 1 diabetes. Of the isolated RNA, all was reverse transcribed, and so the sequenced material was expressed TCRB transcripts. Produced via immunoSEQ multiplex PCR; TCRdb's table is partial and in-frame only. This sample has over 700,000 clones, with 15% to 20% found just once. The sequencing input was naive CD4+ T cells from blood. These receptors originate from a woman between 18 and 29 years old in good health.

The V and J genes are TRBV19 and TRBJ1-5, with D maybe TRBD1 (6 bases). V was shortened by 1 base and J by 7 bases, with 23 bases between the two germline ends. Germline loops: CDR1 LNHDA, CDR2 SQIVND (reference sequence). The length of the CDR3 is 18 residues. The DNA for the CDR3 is TGTGCCAGTAGTATAGGCAACTCGGGAGGCAGGGGTCAGCAGCCCCAGCATTTT. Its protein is CASSIGNSGGRGQQPQHF.

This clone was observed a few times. The CDR3 DNA sequence: TGTGCCAGCTGGGGTTACGGGACTAGCGGGATCTACGAGCAGTACTTC. This codes for CASWGYGTSGIYEQYF. The chain couples TRBV7-2 to TRBJ2-7; 13 bases match TRBD2. V shed 8 bases, J shed 3 bases, and the junction held 10 bases outside the gene matches. This CDR3 contains 16 residues. CDR1 is SGHTA, CDR2 FQGNSA, per germline.

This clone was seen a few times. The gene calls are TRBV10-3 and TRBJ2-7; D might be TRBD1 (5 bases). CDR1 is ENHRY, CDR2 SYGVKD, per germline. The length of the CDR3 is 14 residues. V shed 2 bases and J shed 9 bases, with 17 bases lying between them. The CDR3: CAISENGRVVGQYF. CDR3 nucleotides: TGTGCCATCAGTGAGAATGGCAGGGTGGTTGGGCAGTACTTC.

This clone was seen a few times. Here the CDR3 reads CASSAEWTGGQYF. DNA for the CDR3: TGTGCCAGCAGTGCGGAGTGGACTGGGGGTCAGTATTTT. V is TRBV2 and J is TRBJ2-3; perhaps D is TRBD1 or TRBD2 (5 bases each). The CDR3 totals 13 residues. Trimming stripped 4 bases from V and 12 bases from J, with 17 bases between. Per germline, CDR1 SNHLY and CDR2 FYNNEI.

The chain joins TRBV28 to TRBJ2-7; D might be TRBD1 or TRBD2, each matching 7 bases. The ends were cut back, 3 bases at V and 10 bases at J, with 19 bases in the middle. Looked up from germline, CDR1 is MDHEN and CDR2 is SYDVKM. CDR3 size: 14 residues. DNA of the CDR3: TGTGCCAGCAGTTTCTCAGGGGGGGTATATACCCAGTACTTC. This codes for CASSFSGGVYTQYF.

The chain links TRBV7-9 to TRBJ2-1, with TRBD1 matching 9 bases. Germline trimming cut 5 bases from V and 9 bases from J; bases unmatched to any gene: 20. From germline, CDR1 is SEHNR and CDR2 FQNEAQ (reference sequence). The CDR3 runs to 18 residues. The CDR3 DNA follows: TGTGCCAGCAGCCCAACCGTAAACCGCAGGACAGGGGTATTTGAGCAGTTCTTC. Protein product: CASSPTVNRRTGVFEQFF.

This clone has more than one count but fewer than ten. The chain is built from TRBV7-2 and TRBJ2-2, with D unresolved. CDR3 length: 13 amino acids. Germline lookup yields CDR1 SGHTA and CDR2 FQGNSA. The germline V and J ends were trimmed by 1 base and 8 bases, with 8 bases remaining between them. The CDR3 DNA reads TGTGCCAGCAGCTTAGTCGGCGGAGGGGAGCTGTTTTTT. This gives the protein CASSLVGGGELFF.

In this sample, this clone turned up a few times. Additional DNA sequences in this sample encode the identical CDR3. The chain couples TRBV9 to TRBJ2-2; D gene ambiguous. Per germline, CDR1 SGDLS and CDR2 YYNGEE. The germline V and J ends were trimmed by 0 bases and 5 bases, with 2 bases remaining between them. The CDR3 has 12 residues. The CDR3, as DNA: TGTGCCAGCAGCGTAGGGACCGGGGAGCTGTTTTTT. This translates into CASSVGTGELFF.

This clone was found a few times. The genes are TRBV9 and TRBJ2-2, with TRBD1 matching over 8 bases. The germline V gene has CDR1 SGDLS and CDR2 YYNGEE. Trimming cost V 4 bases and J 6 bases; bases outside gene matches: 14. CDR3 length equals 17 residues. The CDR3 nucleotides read TGTGCCAGCAGCTTTCACGCCGGGACAGGAAGTCCCGGGGAGCTGTTTTTT. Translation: CASSFHAGTGSPGELFF.

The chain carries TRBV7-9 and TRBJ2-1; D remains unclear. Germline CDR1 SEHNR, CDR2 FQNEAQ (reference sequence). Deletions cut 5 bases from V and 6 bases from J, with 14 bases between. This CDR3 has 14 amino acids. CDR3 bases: TGTGCCAGCAGCCCCAAGGGCCCGAGCAATGAGCAGTTCTTC. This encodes CASSPKGPSNEQFF.

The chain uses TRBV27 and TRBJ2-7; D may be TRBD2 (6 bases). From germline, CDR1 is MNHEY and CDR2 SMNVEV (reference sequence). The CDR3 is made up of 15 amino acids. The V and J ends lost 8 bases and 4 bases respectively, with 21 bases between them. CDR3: CASGARGISSYEQYF. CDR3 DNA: TGTGCCAGCGGGGCGCGGGGAATCTCGTCTTACGAGCAGTACTTC.

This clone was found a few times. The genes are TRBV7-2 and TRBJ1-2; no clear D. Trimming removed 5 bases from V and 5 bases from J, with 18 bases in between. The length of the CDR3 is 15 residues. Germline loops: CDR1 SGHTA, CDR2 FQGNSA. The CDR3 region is CASSPNGPSLYGYTF. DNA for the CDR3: TGTGCCAGCAGCCCTAATGGACCTTCTCTTTATGGCTACACCTTC.

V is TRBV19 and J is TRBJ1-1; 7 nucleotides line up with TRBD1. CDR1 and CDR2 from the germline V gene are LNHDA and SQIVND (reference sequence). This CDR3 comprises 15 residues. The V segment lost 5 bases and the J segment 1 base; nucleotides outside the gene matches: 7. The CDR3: CASSLPGTANTEAFF. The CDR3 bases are TGTGCCAGTAGTCTACCCGGGACAGCGAACACTGAAGCTTTCTTT.

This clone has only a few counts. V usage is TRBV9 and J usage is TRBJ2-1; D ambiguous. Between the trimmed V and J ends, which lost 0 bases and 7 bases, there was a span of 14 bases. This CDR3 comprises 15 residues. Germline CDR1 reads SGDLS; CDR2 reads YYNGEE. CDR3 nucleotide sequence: TGTGCCAGCAGCGTAGACCTCCATAAGACGAATGAGCAGTTCTTC. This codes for CASSVDLHKTNEQFF.

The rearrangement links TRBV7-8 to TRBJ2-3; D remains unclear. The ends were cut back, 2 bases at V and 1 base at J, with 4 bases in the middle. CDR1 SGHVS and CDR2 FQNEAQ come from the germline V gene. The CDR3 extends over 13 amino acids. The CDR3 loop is CASSLPGTDTQYF. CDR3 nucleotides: TGTGCCAGCAGCTTACCTGGCACAGATACGCAGTATTTT.

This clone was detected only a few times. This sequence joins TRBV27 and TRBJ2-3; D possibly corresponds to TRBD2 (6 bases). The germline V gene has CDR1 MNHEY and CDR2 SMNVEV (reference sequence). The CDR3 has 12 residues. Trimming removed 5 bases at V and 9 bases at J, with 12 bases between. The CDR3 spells CASSPGLNTQYF. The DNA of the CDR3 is TGTGCCAGCAGTCCCGGACTAAACACGCAGTATTTT.

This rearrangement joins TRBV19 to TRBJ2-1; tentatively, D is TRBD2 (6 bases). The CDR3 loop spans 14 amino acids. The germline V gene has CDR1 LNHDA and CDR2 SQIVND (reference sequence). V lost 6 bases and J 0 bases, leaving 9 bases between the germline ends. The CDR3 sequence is CASSGSSSYNEQFF. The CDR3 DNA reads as TGTGCCAGTAGCGGGAGCAGCTCCTACAATGAGCAGTTCTTC.

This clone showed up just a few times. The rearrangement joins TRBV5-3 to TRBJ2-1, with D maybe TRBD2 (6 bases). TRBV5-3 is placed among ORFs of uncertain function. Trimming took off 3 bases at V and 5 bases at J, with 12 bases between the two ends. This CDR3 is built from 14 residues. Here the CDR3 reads CARSSLGTHNEQFF. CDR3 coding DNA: TGTGCCAGAAGCTCCCTAGGGACTCACAATGAGCAGTTCTTC.

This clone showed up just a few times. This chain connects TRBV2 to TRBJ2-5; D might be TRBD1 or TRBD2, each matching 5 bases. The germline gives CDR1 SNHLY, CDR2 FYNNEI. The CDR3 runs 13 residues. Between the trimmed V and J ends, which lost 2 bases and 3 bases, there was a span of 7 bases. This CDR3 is CASSELGEETQYF. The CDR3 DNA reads TGTGCCAGCAGTGAATTGGGGGAAGAGACCCAGTACTTC. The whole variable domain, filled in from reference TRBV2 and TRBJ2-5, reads EPEVTQTPSHQVTQMGQEVILRCVPISNHLYFYWYRQILGQKVEFLVSFYNNEISEKSEIFDDQFSVERPDGSNFTLKIRSTKLEDSAMYFCASSELGEETQYFGPGTRLLVL.

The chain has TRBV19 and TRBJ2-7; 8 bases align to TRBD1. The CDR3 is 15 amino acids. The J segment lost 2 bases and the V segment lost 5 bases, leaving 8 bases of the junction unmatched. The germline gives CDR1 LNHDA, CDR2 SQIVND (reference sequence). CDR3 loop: CASSAYWTGTYEQYF. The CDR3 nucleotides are TGTGCCAGTAGTGCGTACTGGACAGGGACCTACGAGCAGTACTTC.

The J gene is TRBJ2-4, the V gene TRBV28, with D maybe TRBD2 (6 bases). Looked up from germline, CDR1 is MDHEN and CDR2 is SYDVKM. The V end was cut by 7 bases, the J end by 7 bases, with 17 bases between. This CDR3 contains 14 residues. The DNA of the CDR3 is TGTGCCAGCACCTTAGGGGCAGGGAGGAACATTCAGTACTTC. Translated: CASTLGAGRNIQYF.

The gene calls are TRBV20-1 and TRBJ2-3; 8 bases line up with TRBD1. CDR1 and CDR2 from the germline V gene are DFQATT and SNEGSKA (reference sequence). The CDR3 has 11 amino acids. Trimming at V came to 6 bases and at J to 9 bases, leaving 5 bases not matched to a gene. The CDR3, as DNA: TGCAGTGCGGCGAGACAGGGGACGCAGTATTTT. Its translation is CSAARQGTQYF.

CDR3 nucleotide sequence: TGTGCCATCAGTGCCATGGGGCAGGGGGCTGGCGATACGCAGTATTTT. Its protein is CAISAMGQGAGDTQYF. The V and J genes are TRBV10-3 and TRBJ2-3; 8 bases are shared with TRBD1. This CDR3 comprises 16 residues. Germline values: CDR1 ENHRY, CDR2 SYGVKD. The J segment lost 6 bases and the V segment lost 4 bases, leaving 12 bases of the junction unmatched.